This T cell receptor (beta chain) was recovered during a study of cytomegalovirus exposure and HLA in healthy donors. Study as a whole: Most genotyped donors, 75% to 85% of 398, had Caucasian-associated genetic ancestry. Study-wide findings and caveats: In a later analysis, TCR beta V- and J-gene trimming showed a link to a missense DCLRE1C variant. The CMV antigen specificity of a few CMV-associated chains was confirmed through in vitro analysis. Follow-up analysis found HLA locus-dependent TCR association rates, highest for DRB1 and lowest for HLA-C.

CDR1 MDHEN and CDR2 SYDVKM come from the germline V gene. Trimming removed 6 bases from V and 6 bases from J, with 15 bases in between. The CDR3 consists of 15 residues. In regard to this clone: Its specificity is unknown.

PCR amplification relied on 60 Vbeta primers (plus 13 Jbeta primers). Libraries were prepared by immunoSEQ multiplex PCR; TCRdb keeps only in-frame clonotypes and omits some of them. In the table there are about 180,000 clones, 60% to 85% of which are singletons. Sequenced: PBMCs. V and J are TRBV28 and TRBJ1-6; D is undetermined. The receptor was derived from a man in his late teens or twenties in good health and CMV-seronegative. The CDR3 DNA is TGTGCCAGCAGAATCCGCGGGGTGAGTAATTCACCCCTCCACTTT. Translation: CASRIRGVSNSPLHF.